The present TCR beta chain was sequenced within a study of human T cells and chemical hapten exposure. In the study overall: Once 0.01% DPC had been applied to the upper back by patch test, readings were taken at 6 days. Small pooled library volume differences mainly caused per-sample TCR yield variation.

CDR1 is SGHAT, CDR2 FQNNGV, per germline. The CDR3 contains 15 residues. The ends lost 2 bases at V and 8 bases at J; junction bases unmatched: 3. One entry per CDR3 protein results from TCRdb running MiXCR on the RACE reads. There are about 83,000 distinct CDR3 sequences in the sample; under 9% occur only once, and about 1.6% lies in the top ten. The time point: patch test 1, 2 weeks after DPC sensitization. The treatment denotes: therapeutic diphenylcyclopropenone sensitization with weekly scalp DPC. Drawing of blood took place ahead of applying each patch test. Every donor had alopecia and was 18 to 70 years old; all were suitable for DPC.

This material consisted of whole blood, taken in connection with sensitization to the hapten diphenylcyclopropenone (DPC). This clonotype was sampled from a woman in her twenties or thirties with alopecia areata. Some clones in this sample may be carry-over from other donors' samples. The chain recombines TRBV11-2 with TRBJ1-6, with TRBD1 matching over 10 bases. The CDR3 DNA is TGTGCCAGCAGCTTAACGACAGGGGGCGATTCACCCCTCCACTTT. Amino acid sequence: CASSLTTGGDSPLHF.